This T cell receptor beta chain was found in a study of response to subunit inactivated influenza vaccine. This clonotype was found many times. Its antigen is not identified. Whole-study results and caveats: Seasonal influenza vaccination, on each occasion, was suggested by the authors to recruit few new T cells.

TCRdb analysed the RT-PCR reads with MiXCR anew, one entry per CDR3 protein. The repertoire holds around 760,000 distinct CDR3 sequences, with over 11% as singletons. Material: PBMCs from blood, obtained roughly 15 days before vaccination. The TCR originated in a man aged 50-60 years who received an inactivated influenza vaccine.

The CDR3 nucleotides read TGTGCCAGCAGGATAAACGGACAGACCTACGAGCAGTACTTC. Amino acids: CASRINGQTYEQYF. The V and J genes are TRBV6-1 and TRBJ2-7; possibly TRBD1 for D (6 bases). V gave up 6 bases and J gave up 2 bases, with 14 bases separating them. The germline V gene encodes CDR1 MNHNS and CDR2 SASEGT. CDR3 length: 14 amino acids.